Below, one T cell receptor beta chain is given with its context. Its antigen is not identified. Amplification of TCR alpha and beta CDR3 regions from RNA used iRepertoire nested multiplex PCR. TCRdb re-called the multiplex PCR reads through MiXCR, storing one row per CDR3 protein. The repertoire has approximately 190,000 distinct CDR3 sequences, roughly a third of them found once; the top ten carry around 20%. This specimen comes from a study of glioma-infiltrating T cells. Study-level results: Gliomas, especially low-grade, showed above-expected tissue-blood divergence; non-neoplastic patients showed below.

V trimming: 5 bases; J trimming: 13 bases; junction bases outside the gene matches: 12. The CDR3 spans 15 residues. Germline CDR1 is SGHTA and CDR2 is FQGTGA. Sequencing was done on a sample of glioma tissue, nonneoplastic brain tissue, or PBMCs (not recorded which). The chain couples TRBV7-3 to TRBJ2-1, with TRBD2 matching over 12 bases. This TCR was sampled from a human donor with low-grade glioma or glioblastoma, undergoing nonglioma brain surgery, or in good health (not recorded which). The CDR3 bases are TGTGCCAGCAGCCTAGCGGGAGGGAAGTTGGGTGAACAGTTCTTC. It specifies CASSLAGGKLGEQFF.